The T cell receptor (beta chain) described here comes from a study of cytomegalovirus exposure and HLA in healthy donors. The PCR employed 60 Vbeta primers together with 13 Jbeta primers. The assay was immunoSEQ multiplex PCR, and TCRdb's table has in-frame clones only and misses some. The sample carries 160,000 or so clones, 77% recorded once. Study-level findings and limits: Per a prior analysis, the majority of TCR beta V segments were productive roughly 87% or roughly 30% of the time.

In regard to this clone: Its antigen is unidentified.

Material for sequencing was PBMCs. This TCR came from a woman in her thirties in good health and CMV-seronegative.

CDR3 loop: CASSEQGWDQPQHF. The CDR3 bases are TGTGCCAGCAGTGAACAGGGATGGGATCAGCCCCAGCATTTT. The V gene is TRBV2, the J gene TRBJ1-5; tentative D call: TRBD1 (5 bases). The CDR3 contains 14 residues. Trimming took off 2 bases at V and 5 bases at J, with 10 bases between the two ends. The germline gives CDR1 SNHLY, CDR2 FYNNEI.